The entry below describes one T cell receptor beta chain. This record comes from a study of CD8 T cells in Susac syndrome. With 0 bases clipped from V and 5 bases from J, the junction kept 6 bases outside the gene matches. This CDR3 contains 16 residues. It was with random hexamers that about 0.45 to 1 ug RNA was reverse transcribed. Coverage of TCR beta CDR3 amplification by immunoSEQ multiplex PCR extended to 54 Vbeta and 13 Jbeta. One entry per CDR3 protein results from TCRdb running MiXCR on the immunoSEQ multiplex PCR reads. Among about 53,000 distinct CDR3 sequences, 85% to 95% were seen once, and the ten largest hold approximately 0.8%.

The sequencing sample was made of CD8+ T cells from PBMCs. This chain connects TRBV23-1 to TRBJ2-5; TRBD2 aligns across 10 bases. TRBV23-1 is an ORF; its function is uncertain. This sequence originates from a human donor with Susac syndrome. For the CDR3, the DNA is TGCGCCAGCAGTCAATCGTTCGGACTAGCGGTTGAGACCCAGTACTTC. Translation: CASSQSFGLAVETQYF.